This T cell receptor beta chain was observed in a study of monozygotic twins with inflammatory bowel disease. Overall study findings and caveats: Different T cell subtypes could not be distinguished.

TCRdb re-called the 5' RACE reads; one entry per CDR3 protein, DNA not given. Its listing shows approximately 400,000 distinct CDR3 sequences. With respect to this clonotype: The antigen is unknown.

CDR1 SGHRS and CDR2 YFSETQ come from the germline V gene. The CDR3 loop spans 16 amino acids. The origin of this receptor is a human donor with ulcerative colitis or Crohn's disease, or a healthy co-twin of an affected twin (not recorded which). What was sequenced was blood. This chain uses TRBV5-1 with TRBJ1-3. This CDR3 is CASSLAGDSSGNTIYF.